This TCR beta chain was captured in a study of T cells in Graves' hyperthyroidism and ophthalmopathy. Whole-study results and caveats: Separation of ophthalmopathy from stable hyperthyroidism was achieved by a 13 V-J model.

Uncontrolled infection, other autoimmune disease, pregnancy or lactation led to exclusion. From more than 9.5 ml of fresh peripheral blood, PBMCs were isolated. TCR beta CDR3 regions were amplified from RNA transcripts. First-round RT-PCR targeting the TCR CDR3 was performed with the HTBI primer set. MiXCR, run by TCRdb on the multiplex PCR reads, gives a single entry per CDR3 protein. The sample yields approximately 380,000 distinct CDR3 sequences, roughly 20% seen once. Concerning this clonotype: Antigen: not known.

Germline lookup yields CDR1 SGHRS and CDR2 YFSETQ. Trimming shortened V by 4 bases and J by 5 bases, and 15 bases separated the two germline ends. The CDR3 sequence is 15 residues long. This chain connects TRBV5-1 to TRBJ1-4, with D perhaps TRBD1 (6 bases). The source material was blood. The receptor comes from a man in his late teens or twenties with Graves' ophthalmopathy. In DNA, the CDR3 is TGCGCCAGCAGCAGCGACGGGACACAAAATGAAAAACTGTTTTTT. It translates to CASSSDGTQNEKLFF.